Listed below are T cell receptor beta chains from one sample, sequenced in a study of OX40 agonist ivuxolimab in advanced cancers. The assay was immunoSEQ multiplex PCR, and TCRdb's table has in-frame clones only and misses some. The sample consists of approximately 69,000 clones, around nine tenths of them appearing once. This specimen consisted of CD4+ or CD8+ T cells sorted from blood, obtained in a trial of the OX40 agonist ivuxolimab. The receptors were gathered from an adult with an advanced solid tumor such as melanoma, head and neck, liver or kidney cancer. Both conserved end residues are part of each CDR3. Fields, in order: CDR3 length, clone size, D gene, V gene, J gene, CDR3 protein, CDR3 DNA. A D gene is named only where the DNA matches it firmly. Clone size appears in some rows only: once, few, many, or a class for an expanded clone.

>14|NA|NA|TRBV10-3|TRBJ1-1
CAISEWQEGTEAFF
TGTGCCATCAGTGAGTGGCAGGAGGGTACTGAAGCTTTCTTT
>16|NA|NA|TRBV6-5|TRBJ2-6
CASSWSGTPGANVLTF
TGTGCCAGCAGTTGGTCTGGGACCCCTGGGGCCAACGTCCTGACTTTC
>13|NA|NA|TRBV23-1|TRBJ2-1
CASSHQYSGEQFF
TGCGCCAGCAGTCACCAGTATAGTGGTGAGCAGTTCTTC
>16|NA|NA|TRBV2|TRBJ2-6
CASSGTGSSGANVLTF
TGTGCCAGCAGTGGGACGGGGAGCTCTGGGGCCAACGTCCTGACTTTC
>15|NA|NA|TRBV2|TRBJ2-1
CASSEVARAYNEQFF
TGTGCCAGCAGTGAGGTAGCGAGGGCCTACAATGAGCAGTTCTTC
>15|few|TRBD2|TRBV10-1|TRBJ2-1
CASSHLAGGENEQFF
TGCGCCAGCAGCCATCTAGCGGGAGGGGAGAATGAGCAGTTCTTC
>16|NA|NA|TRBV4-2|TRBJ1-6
CASSQDPALVGSPLHF
TGTGCCAGCAGCCAAGACCCGGCATTGGTTGGTTCACCCCTCCACTTT
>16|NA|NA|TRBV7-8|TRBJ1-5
CASSLARAFGNQPQHF
TGTGCCAGCAGCTTAGCGAGAGCTTTTGGCAATCAGCCCCAGCATTTT
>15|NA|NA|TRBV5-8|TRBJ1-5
CASSLGQGSNQPQHF
TGTGCCAGCAGCTTGGGGCAGGGGAGCAATCAGCCCCAGCATTTT
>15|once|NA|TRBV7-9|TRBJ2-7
CASSLRPGPPYEQYF
TGTGCCAGCAGCTTAAGGCCAGGGCCTCCCTACGAGCAGTACTTC
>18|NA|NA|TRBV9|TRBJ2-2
CASTASFYRGWNTGELFF
TGTGCCAGCACCGCTTCCTTCTACCGGGGGTGGAACACCGGGGAGCTGTTTTTT
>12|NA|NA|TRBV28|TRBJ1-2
CASSLFQGGYTF
TGTGCCAGCAGTTTGTTTCAGGGTGGCTACACCTTC
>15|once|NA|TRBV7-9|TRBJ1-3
CASSLGPGQGNTIYF
TGTGCCAGCAGCTTAGGTCCAGGGCAGGGAAACACCATATATTTT
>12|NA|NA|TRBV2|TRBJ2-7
CASSDTPYEQYF
TGTGCCAGTTCCGACACCCCTTACGAGCAGTACTTC
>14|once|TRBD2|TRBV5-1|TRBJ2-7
CASSIGGSQYEQYF
TGCGCCAGCAGTATTGGCGGGAGCCAATACGAGCAGTACTTC
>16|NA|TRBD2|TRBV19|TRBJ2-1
CASSIGAREGRNEQFF
TGTGCCAGTAGTATCGGAGCGAGGGAGGGCCGAAATGAGCAGTTCTTC
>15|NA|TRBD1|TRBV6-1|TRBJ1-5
CVSSPTGTFQQPQHF
TGTGTCAGCAGCCCGACAGGGACGTTTCAACAGCCCCAGCATTTT
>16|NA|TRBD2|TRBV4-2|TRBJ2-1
CASSQDYWGGSNEQFF
TGTGCCAGCAGCCAAGATTATTGGGGGGGGTCCAATGAGCAGTTCTTC
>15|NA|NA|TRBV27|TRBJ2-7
CASSLSGGATYEQYF
TGTGCCAGCAGTTTATCAGGGGGGGCAACCTACGAGCAGTACTTC
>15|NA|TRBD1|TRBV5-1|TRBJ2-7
CASSLGGTGVYEQYF
TGCGCCAGCAGCTTGGGTGGGACAGGGGTCTACGAGCAGTACTTC
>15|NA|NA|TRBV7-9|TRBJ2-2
CASSLGQGNTGELFF
TGTGCCAGCAGCTTAGGGCAGGGCAACACCGGGGAGCTGTTTTTT
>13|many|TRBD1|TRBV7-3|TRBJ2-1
CASSLQDRGEQFF
TGTGCCAGCAGCCTTCAGGACAGGGGGGAGCAGTTCTTC
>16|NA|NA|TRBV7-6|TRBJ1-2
CASSLEGQGQSYGYTF
TGTGCCAGCAGCTTAGAGGGGCAGGGCCAATCCTATGGCTACACCTTC
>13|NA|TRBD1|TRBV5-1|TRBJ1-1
CASSGDRNTEAFF
TGCGCCAGCAGCGGGGACAGAAACACTGAAGCTTTCTTT
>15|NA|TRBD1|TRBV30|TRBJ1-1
CAWSDFGDRGLEAFF
TGTGCCTGGAGCGATTTTGGAGACAGGGGATTGGAAGCTTTCTTT
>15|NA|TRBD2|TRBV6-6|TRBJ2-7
CASKRGLAGEYEQYF
TGTGCCAGCAAAAGGGGGCTAGCGGGGGAGTACGAGCAGTACTTC
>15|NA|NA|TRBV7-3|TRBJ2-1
CASSQRVGRDPNPFF
TGTGCCAGCAGCCAGAGGGTTGGGCGGGACCCCAATCCGTTCTTC
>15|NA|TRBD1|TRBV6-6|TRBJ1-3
CASSSPTGVKNTIYF
TGTGCCAGCAGTTCGCCGACAGGGGTCAAGAACACCATATATTTT
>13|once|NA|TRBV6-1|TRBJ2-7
CASSEDQVFEQYF
TGTGCCAGCAGTGAAGATCAAGTTTTCGAGCAGTACTTC
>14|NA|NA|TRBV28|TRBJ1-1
CASSSHDSYTEAFF
TGTGCCAGCAGTTCCCATGACAGCTACACTGAAGCTTTCTTT
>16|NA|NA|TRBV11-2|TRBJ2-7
CASSSAPDSAYYEQYF
TGTGCCAGCAGCTCTGCCCCGGACAGCGCTTACTACGAGCAGTACTTC
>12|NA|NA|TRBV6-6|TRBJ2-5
CASSLTGETQYF
TGTGCCAGCAGTTTGACCGGCGAGACCCAGTACTTC
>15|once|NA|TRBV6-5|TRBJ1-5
CASSYGPPRNQPQHF
TGTGCCAGCAGTTACGGCCCTCCAAGAAATCAGCCCCAGCATTTT
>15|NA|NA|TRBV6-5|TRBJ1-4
CASSLGGGTNEKLFF
TGTGCCAGCAGCCTAGGGGGGGGAACTAATGAAAAACTGTTTTTT
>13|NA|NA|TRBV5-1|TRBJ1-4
CASSPDPNEKLFF
TGCGCCAGCAGCCCCGACCCTAATGAAAAACTGTTTTTT
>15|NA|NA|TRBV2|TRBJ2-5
CASSESAVPQETQYF
TGTGCCAGCAGTGAATCTGCTGTGCCCCAAGAGACCCAGTACTTC
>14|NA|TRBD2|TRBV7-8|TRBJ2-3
CASTRAGEADTQYF
TGTGCCAGCACCCGGGCGGGAGAAGCAGATACGCAGTATTTT
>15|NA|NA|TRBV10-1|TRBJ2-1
CASIPLIQSYNEQFF
TGCGCCAGCATTCCACTTATCCAGTCCTACAATGAGCAGTTCTTC
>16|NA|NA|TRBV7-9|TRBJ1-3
CASSLTAGPTGNTIYF
TGTGCCAGCAGCCTTACGGCCGGCCCTACTGGAAACACCATATATTTT
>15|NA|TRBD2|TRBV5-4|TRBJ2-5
CASSISGSGQETQYF
TGTGCCAGCAGCATTAGCGGGAGTGGACAAGAGACCCAGTACTTC
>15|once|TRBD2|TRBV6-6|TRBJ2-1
CASRPGTSGVNEQFF
TGTGCCAGCAGACCTGGGACTAGCGGAGTCAATGAGCAGTTCTTC
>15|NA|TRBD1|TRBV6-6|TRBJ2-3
CASRTGTGGTDTQYF
TGTGCCAGCAGAACCGGGACAGGGGGCACAGATACGCAGTATTTT